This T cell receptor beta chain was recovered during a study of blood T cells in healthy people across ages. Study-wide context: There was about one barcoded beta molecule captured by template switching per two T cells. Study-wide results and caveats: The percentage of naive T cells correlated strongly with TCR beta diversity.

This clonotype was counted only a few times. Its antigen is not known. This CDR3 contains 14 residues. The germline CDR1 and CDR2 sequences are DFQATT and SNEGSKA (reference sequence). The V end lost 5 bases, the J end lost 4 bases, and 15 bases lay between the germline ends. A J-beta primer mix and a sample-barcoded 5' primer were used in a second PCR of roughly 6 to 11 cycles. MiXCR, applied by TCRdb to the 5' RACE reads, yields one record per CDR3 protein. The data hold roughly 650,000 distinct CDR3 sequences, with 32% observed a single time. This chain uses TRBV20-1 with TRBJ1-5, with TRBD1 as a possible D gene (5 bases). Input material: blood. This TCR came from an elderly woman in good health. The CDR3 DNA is TGCAGTGCTTCCGACGGGGCGGGTAATCAGCCCCAGCATTTT. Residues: CSASDGAGNQPQHF.